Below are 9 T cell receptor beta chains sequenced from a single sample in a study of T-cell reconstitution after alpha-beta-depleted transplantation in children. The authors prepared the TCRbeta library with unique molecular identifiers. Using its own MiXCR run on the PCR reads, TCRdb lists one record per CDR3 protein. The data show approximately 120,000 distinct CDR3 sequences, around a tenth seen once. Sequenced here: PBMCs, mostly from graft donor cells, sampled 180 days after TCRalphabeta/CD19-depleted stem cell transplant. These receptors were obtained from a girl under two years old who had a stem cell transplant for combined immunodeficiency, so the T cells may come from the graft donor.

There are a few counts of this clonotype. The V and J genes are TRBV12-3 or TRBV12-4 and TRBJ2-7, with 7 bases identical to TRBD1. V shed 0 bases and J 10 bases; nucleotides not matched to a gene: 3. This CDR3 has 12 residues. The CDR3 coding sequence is TGTGCCAGCAGTTTAGCCGGGACAGCACAGTACTTC. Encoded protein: CASSLAGTAQYF.

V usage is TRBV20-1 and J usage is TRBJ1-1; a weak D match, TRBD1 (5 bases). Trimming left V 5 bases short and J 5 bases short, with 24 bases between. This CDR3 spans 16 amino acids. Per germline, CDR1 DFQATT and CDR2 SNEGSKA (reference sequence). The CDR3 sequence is CSAWGVHGTWGTEAFF. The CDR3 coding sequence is TGCAGTGCTTGGGGGGTACATGGGACCTGGGGGACTGAAGCTTTCTTT.

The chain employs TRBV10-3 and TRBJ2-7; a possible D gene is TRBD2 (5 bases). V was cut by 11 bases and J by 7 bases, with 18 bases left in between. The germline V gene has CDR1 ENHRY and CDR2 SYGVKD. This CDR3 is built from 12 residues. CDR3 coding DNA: TGTGCCCTAGGAAGGCCCCCGGGGGAGCAGTACTTC. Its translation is CALGRPPGEQYF.

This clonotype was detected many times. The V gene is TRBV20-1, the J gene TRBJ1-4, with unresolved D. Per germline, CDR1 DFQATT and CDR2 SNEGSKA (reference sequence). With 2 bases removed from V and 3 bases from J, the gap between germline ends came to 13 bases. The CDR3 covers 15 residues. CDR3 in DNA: TGCAGTGCTAGAAACCCCCAGAGTGCTAATGAAAAACTGTTTTTT. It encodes CSARNPQSANEKLFF.

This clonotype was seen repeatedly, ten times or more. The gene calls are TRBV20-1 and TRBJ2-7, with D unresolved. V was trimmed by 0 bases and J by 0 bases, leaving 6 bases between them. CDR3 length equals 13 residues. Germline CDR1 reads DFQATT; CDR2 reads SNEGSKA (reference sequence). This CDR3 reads CSAREAGSYEQYF. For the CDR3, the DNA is TGCAGTGCTAGAGAAGCAGGCTCCTACGAGCAGTACTTC.

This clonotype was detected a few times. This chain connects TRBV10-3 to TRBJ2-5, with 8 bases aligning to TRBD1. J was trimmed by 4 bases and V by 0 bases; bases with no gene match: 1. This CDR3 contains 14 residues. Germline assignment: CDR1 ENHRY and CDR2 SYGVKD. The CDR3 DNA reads TGTGCCATCAGTGAGTCGGGGACAGGAGAGACCCAGTACTTC. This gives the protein CAISESGTGETQYF.

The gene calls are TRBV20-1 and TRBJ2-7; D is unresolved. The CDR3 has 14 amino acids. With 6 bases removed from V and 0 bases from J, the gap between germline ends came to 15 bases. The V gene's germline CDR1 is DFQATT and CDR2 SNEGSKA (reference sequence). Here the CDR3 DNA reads TGCAGTGCGTCGGTAAAATACGGCTCCTACGAGCAGTACTTC. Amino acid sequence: CSASVKYGSYEQYF.

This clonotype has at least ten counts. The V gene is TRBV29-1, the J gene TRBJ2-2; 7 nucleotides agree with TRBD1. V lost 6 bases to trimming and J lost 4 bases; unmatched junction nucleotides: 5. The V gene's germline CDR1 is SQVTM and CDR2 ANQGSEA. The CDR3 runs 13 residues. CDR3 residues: CSVEQGITGELFF. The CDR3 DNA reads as TGCAGCGTAGAACAGGGGATCACCGGGGAGCTGTTTTTT.

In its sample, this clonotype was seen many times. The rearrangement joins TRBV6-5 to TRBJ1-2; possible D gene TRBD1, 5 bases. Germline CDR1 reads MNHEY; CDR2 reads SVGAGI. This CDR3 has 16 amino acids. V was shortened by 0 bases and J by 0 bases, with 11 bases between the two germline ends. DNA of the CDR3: TGTGCCAGCAGTTACTCGGGACCCACGGCTAACTATGGCTACACCTTC. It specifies CASSYSGPTANYGYTF.